Each of the 13 T cell receptor beta chains below was sequenced from the same sample in a study of patients and donors after allogeneic stem cell transplantation. TCRdb called the RT-PCR reads again in MiXCR, with one record for every CDR3 protein. The sample consists of over 150,000 distinct CDR3 sequences, about 29% of them appearing once. The source material was blood, either unsorted or a sorted T cell fraction (not recorded which). Source of these receptors: a human donor who was either an allogeneic HSCT recipient or a stem cell or donor lymphocyte infusion donor (not recorded which). It is not recorded whose cells these are; they may come from a transplant donor.

This clonotype has only a few counts. The chain employs TRBV5-4 and TRBJ2-5; no definite D call. Germline CDR1 is SGHNT and CDR2 is YYREEE (reference sequence). This CDR3 has 13 residues. The V end lost 2 bases, the J end lost 4 bases, and 9 bases lay between the germline ends. CDR3 in DNA: TGTGCCAGCAGCTTAGCCGGGCGAGAGACCCAGTACTTC. Its translation: CASSLAGRETQYF.

A few counts support this clonotype. The chain joins TRBV21-1 to TRBJ1-1; TRBD1, as called in the table, went unchecked against the DNA. TRBV21-1 is a documented pseudogene. The CDR3 spans 13 residues. CDR3 in DNA: TGTGCCAGCAGCAAAGGCGACAGGGACGGAGCTTTCTTT. Amino acids: CASSKGDRDGAFF.

This clonotype was seen at least ten times. V usage is TRBV12-3 or TRBV12-4 and J usage is TRBJ2-3, with a tentative D call TRBD2 (5 bases). The CDR3 runs to 11 residues. Trimming shortened V by 6 bases and J by 6 bases, and 7 bases separated the two germline ends. In DNA form, the CDR3 reads TGTGCCAGCAGCACGGGGGATACGCAGTATTTT. Protein product: CASSTGDTQYF.

The chain links TRBV11-2 to TRBJ1-5; TRBD1 might be the D (6 bases). Looked up from germline, CDR1 is SGHAT and CDR2 is FQNNGV. This CDR3 comprises 16 residues. V was pared by 5 bases and J by 5 bases, with 19 bases between. CDR3 DNA sequence: TGTGCCAGCAGCGCCGACAGGTACAGGTCGGATCAGCCCCAGCATTTT. This translates into CASSADRYRSDQPQHF.

This clonotype was recorded many times. The chain has TRBV4-3 and TRBJ1-1; tentatively, D is TRBD1 (5 bases). Germline V gene lookup returns CDR1 LGHNA and CDR2 YSLEER. V lost 1 base, J lost 4 bases, and 10 bases lay in between. This CDR3 is built from 14 residues. CDR3 bases: TGCGCCAGCAGCCAAGTGGGACTAATCACTGAAGCTTTCTTT. Translation gives CASSQVGLITEAFF.

V and J are TRBV3-1 and TRBJ1-1; 8 positions match TRBD1. CDR1 and CDR2 from the germline V gene are LGHDT and YNNKEL (reference sequence). Trimming removed 0 bases from V and 7 bases from J; junction bases left unmatched: 13. CDR3 size: 17 residues. The CDR3 here is CASSQDPSDRVFVEAFF. CDR3 nucleotides: TGTGCCAGCAGCCAAGATCCATCGGACAGGGTTTTTGTTGAAGCTTTCTTT.

The J gene is TRBJ2-5, the V gene TRBV12-3 or TRBV12-4; no firm D call. This CDR3 has 16 amino acids. Deletions cut 2 bases from V and 1 base from J, with 14 bases between. The CDR3 DNA is TGTGCCAGCAGTTTAACGATGGCGGATCTCCAAGAGACCCAGTACTTC. This sequence encodes CASSLTMADLQETQYF.

CDR3: CASSLAVRSSTDTQYF. CDR3 in DNA: TGTGCCAGCAGCTTAGCGGTCAGATCTAGCACAGATACGCAGTATTTT. This sequence joins TRBV7-9 and TRBJ2-3; D is undetermined. The CDR3 is 16 residues long. Germline V gene data show CDR1 as SEHNR and CDR2 as FQNEAQ (reference sequence). Trimming removed 0 bases at V and 0 bases at J, with 10 bases between.

This chain joins TRBV6-2 or TRBV6-3 and TRBJ2-1; possible D gene TRBD2, 6 bases. In germline, CDR1 is MNHEY, CDR2 SVGEGT. Trimming removed 2 bases from V and 6 bases from J, with 11 bases in between. The CDR3 contains 14 residues. The CDR3 DNA follows: TGTGCCAGCAGTTACGGCGGGACCCGCAATGAGCAGTTCTTC. It specifies CASSYGGTRNEQFF.

DNA of the CDR3: TGTGCCAGCAGTTTCTCAAGACACCGGGACTTCTATGGCTACACCTTC. Amino acids: CASSFSRHRDFYGYTF. The chain carries TRBV6-6 and TRBJ1-2, with a possible D match to TRBD1 (5 bases). The ends were cut back, 4 bases at V and 4 bases at J, with 19 bases in the middle. In germline, CDR1 is MNHNY, CDR2 SVGAGI (reference sequence). This CDR3 is 16 amino acids long.

This clonotype was observed a handful of times. This chain connects TRBV20-1 to TRBJ2-3; D perhaps matches TRBD2 (6 bases). CDR3 length equals 13 residues. The germline gives CDR1 DFQATT, CDR2 SNEGSKA (reference sequence). V dropped 4 bases and J dropped 3 bases, with 11 bases sitting between them. CDR3 nucleotides: TGCAGTGCTATGGCGGGAAGGACAGATACGCAGTATTTT. It translates to CSAMAGRTDTQYF.

This clonotype has just a few counts. The rearrangement uses TRBV5-1 and TRBJ2-3, with 9 nucleotides matching TRBD2. V was pared by 0 bases and J by 4 bases, with 6 bases of the junction left unmatched. The germline CDR1 and CDR2 sequences are SGHRS and YFSETQ. The CDR3 runs to 16 residues. CDR3 in amino acids: CASSLELAGVADTQYF. DNA for the CDR3: TGCGCCAGCAGCTTGGAGTTAGCGGGAGTTGCAGATACGCAGTATTTT.

Comments on this clonotype: One end of the junction does not line up with germline, which may come from a read error. The chain recombines TRBV15 with TRBJ2-2, with 10 bases fitting TRBD2. The CDR3 consists of 18 residues. In germline, CDR1 is LNHNV, CDR2 YYDKDF (reference sequence). The CDR3 coding sequence is TGTGCCACCAGCAGAGATCTCATAGCTAGCGGGAGAACCGGGGAGCTATTTTTT. It translates to CATSRDLIASGRTGELFF.